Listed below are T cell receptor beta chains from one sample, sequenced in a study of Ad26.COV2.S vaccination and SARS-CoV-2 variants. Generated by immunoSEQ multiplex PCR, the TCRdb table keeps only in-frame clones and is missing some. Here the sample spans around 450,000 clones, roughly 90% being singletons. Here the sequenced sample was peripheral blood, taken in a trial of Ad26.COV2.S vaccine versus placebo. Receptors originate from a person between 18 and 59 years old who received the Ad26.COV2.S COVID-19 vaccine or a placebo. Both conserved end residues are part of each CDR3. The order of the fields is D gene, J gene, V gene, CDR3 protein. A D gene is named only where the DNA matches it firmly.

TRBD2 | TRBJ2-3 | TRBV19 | CASSIFGTSGRAFSDTQYF
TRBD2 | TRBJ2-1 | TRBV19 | CASSTGTSGYNEQFF
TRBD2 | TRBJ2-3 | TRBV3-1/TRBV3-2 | CASSPGTSGSGTDTQYF
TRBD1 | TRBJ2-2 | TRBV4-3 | CASSLSSGGANTGELFF
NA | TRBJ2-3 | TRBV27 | CASSFSLSTDTQYF
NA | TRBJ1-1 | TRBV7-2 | CASSLTVFNTEAFF
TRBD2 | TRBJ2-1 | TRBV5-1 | CASSLTSGPGENEQFF
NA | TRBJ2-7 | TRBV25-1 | CASSPGTYEQYF
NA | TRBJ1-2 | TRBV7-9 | CASSFGENSNYGYTF
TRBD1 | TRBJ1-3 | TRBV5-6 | CASSLERQGDGNTIYF